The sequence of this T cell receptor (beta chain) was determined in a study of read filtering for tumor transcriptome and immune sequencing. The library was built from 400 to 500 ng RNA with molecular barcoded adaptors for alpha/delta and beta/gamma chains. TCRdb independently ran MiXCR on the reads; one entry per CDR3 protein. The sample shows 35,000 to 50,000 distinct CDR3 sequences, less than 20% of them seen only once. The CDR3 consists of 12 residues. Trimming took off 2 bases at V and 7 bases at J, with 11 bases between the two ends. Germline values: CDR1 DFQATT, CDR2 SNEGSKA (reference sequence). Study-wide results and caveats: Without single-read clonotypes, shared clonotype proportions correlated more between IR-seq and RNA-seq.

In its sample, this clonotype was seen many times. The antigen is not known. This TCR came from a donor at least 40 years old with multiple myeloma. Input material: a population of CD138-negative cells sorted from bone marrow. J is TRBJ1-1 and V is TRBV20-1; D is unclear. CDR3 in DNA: TGCAGTGCTAGACCAATGGGTCTTGAAGCTTTCTTT. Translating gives CSARPMGLEAFF.